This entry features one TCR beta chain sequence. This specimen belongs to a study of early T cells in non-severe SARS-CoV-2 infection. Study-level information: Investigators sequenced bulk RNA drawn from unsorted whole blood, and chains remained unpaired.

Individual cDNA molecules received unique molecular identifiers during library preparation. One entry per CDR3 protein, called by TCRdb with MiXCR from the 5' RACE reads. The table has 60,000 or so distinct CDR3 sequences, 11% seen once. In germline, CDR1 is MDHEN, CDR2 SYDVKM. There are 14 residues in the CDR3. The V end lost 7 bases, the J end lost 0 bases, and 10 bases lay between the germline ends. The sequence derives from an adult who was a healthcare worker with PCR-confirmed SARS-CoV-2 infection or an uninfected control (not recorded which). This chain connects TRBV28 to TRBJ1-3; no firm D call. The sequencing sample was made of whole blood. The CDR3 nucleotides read TGTGCCAGCAAAGATCCCCACTCTGGAAACACCATATATTTT. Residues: CASKDPHSGNTIYF.